Below, 20 T cell receptor beta chains from the same sample are listed, as sequenced in a study of Tregs in tolerant kidney transplant recipients. The antigens these receptors bind are not known. CFSE-labeled recipient PBMCs were cultured 6 days with irradiated graft donor PBMCs, then FACS-sorted. Here immunoSEQ multiplex PCR was the method, and the copy in TCRdb shows in-frame clones only, minus some. The table lists around 3,000 clones. The specimen comprised CD8+ T cells from blood cultured with allogeneic cells, sampled before the transplant. All receptors derive from a human patient who received a combined kidney and bone marrow transplant.

The part of the CDR3 DNA that was read is TGTGCCAGCAGTTTTTCGCGGGCCTCCTACGAG. It encodes CASSFSRASYE. The whole CDR3 is CASSFSRASYEQYF. V gene TRBV12-3 or TRBV12-4 combines with J gene TRBJ2-7; possible D gene TRBD2, 5 bases. The observed sequence ends 3 residues before the CDR3 terminus, with the missing tail filled in from the germline J gene. Trimming shortened V by 3 bases and J by 0 bases, and 9 bases separated the two germline ends. The CDR3 length is 14 residues.

Measured by frequency, this clone is medium-sized (0.01 to 0.1%). The DNA ends 3 residues before the CDR3 does, and the rest of the CDR3 is filled in from the germline J gene. The V gene is TRBV15, the J gene TRBJ1-1, with 7 bases matching TRBD1. The CDR3 contains 16 residues. Germline CDR1 reads LNHNV; CDR2 reads YYDKDF (reference sequence). Trimming at V came to 0 bases and at J to 4 bases, leaving 8 bases not matched to a gene. The sequenced CDR3 bases are TGTGCCACCAGCAGAGATCTGCCAGGGGGTGGCACTGAA. It yields the protein CATSRDLPGGGTE. The complete CDR3 protein is CATSRDLPGGGTEAFF.

This clone is classed as medium-sized by frequency. The CDR3 end is not reached by the read, which stops 3 residues before it; the germline J gene fills it in. The chain recombines TRBV9 with TRBJ2-1; 9 positions match TRBD2. With V trimmed by 0 bases and J by 8 bases, 6 bases remained unmatched. The length of the CDR3 is 15 residues. Per germline, CDR1 SGDLS and CDR2 YYNGEE. The part of the CDR3 DNA that was read is TGTGCCAGCAGCGTAGAGGGACTAGCAGGAGATGAG. This encodes CASSVEGLAGDE. The complete CDR3 sequence is CASSVEGLAGDEQFF.

This clone is medium-sized by frequency. Germline and junction disagree at one end, which may indicate a read error. The CDR3 is cut off 3 residues early in the read; its end comes from the germline J gene. The chain employs TRBV4-2 and TRBJ1-1; D perhaps matches TRBD1 (6 bases). The CDR3 loop spans 15 amino acids. Germline CDR1 is LGHNA and CDR2 is YNFKEQ. The CDR3 loop is CASSQDLTGRPEAFF. The DNA read from the CDR3 is TGCGCCAGCAGCCAAGATCTCACAGGGAGGCCTGAA.

A remark on this clone: The CDR3 end falls 3 residues outside the read, so it is completed with the germline J gene. The chain carries TRBV10-2 and TRBJ2-7, with 12 bases that match TRBD2. With V trimmed by 2 bases and J by 5 bases, 7 bases remained unmatched. The CDR3 is 16 residues long. Germline values: CDR1 WSHSY, CDR2 SAAADI. The CDR3 bases that were read are TGCGCCAGCAGTGAGGTAACTAGCGGGGGGCCCCACGAG. Translated, it gives CASSEVTSGGPHE. The whole CDR3 region reads CASSEVTSGGPHEQYF.

On this clone itself: Read coverage stops 3 residues before the CDR3 terminus; the germline J gene supplies the remainder. The chain employs TRBV27 and TRBJ2-2, with 7 nucleotides matching TRBD2. The germline V gene has CDR1 MNHEY and CDR2 SMNVEV (reference sequence). This CDR3 is built from 15 residues. The V and J ends lost 2 bases and 4 bases, in that order; junction bases with no gene match: 4. The CDR3 region is CASSLAGVGTGELFF. The sequenced part of the CDR3 DNA is TGTGCCAGCAGTTTAGCGGGAGTAGGCACCGGGGAG.

As concerns this clone: The missing CDR3 end, 3 residues past where the read stops, is filled in from the germline J gene. The J gene is TRBJ2-3, the V gene TRBV15; unclear D gene. Germline V CDR1 and CDR2: LNHNV, YYDKDF (reference sequence). V lost 7 bases, J lost 5 bases, and 16 bases lay in between. The CDR3 consists of 14 residues. The CDR3 sequence: CATTPGRGLDTQYF. CDR3 DNA (partial): TGTGCCACCACCCCTGGCAGAGGTCTAGATACG.

CDR3 DNA (partial): TGTGCCAGTAGTCCAGGGGCTACCTACGAG. Its translation: CASSPGATYE. The full CDR3 protein is CASSPGATYEQYF. The V gene is TRBV19, the J gene TRBJ2-7, with D perhaps matching TRBD1 (6 bases). The read ends 3 residues early relative to the CDR3; the germline J gene fills the gap. In germline, CDR1 is LNHDA, CDR2 SQIVND (reference sequence). V was trimmed by 5 bases and J by 2 bases, leaving 10 bases between them. The length of the CDR3 is 13 residues.

A remark on this clone: The junction departs from the called germline gene at one end, perhaps through a read error. Read coverage stops 3 residues before the CDR3 terminus; the germline J gene supplies the remainder. The V and J genes are TRBV4-2 and TRBJ2-7; D gene ambiguous. Germline CDR1 reads LGHNA; CDR2 reads YNFKEQ. The CDR3 contains 15 residues. CDR3 DNA (partial): TGCGCCAGCAGCCAAGAGGTCTCGCCAGCCTACGAG. Residues: CASSQEVSPAYE. From start to end, the CDR3 is CASSQEVSPAYEQYF.

On this clone: The CDR3 extends 3 residues past the end of the read, so its final part is completed from the germline J gene. The J gene is TRBJ2-2, the V gene TRBV12-3 or TRBV12-4; D is uncertain. The CDR3 extends over 11 amino acids. With 6 bases removed from V and 6 bases from J, the gap between germline ends came to 5 bases. The sequenced CDR3 bases are TGTGCCAGCAGCCCTCCCGGGGAG. Amino acid sequence: CASSPPGE. Given in full, the CDR3 is CASSPPGELFF.

Its frequency marks this clone as medium-sized. The read terminates 3 residues before the CDR3 end, so the remaining end is supplied by the germline J gene. V gene TRBV7-2 combines with J gene TRBJ1-2, with D perhaps TRBD1 (5 bases). Trimming removed 6 bases from V and 4 bases from J, with 12 bases in between. The CDR3 spans 13 residues. Germline V lookup: CDR1 SGHTA, CDR2 FQGNSA. The CDR3 protein is CASSAMGGYGYTF. Incomplete CDR3 DNA: TGTGCCAGCAGTGCGATGGGGGGCTATGGC.

By frequency, this clone registers large. The read stops 3 residues short of the end of the CDR3; the missing end is completed from the germline J gene. The chain is built from TRBV5-6 and TRBJ2-5; no clear D gene. CDR1 and CDR2 from the germline V gene are SGHDT and YYEEEE. The CDR3 consists of 15 residues. Trimming took off 2 bases at V and 0 bases at J, with 11 bases between the two ends. Partial CDR3 DNA: TGTGCCAGCAGCTTTGTACAGACGTACCAAGAGACC. The encoded protein is CASSFVQTYQET. The full-length CDR3 reads as CASSFVQTYQETQYF.

To note about this clone: The sequence runs out 3 residues before the end of the CDR3; the remainder is reconstructed from the germline J gene. The chain joins TRBV4-1 to TRBJ1-2; 9 bases match TRBD1. Trimming removed 4 bases from V and 4 bases from J; junction bases left unmatched: 7. Germline V gives CDR1 MGHRA, CDR2 YSYEKL. CDR3 length: 15 residues. The CDR3 sequence: CASSPYSTGGYGYTF. The sequenced part of the CDR3 DNA is TGCGCCAGCAGCCCCTATTCGACAGGGGGCTATGGC.

In terms of frequency, this clone is medium-sized. The observed sequence ends 3 residues before the CDR3 terminus, with the missing tail filled in from the germline J gene. This chain links TRBV2 with TRBJ2-4, with 7 bases aligning to TRBD2. Germline values: CDR1 SNHLY, CDR2 FYNNEI. The CDR3 is 17 amino acids. V was pared by 4 bases and J by 0 bases, with 9 bases of the junction left unmatched. CDR3 sequence: CASSGPLASLAKNIQYF. The CDR3 bases that were read are TGTGCCAGCAGTGGGCCACTAGCGAGCCTAGCCAAAAACATT.

The CDR3 loop is CASSLWQGVSYEQYF. The sequenced CDR3 bases are TGTGCCAGCAGTTTATGGCAGGGGGTCTCCTACGAG. The chain couples TRBV28 to TRBJ2-7, with 7 bases matching TRBD1. Sequencing ends 3 residues short of the CDR3 end; the germline J gene provides the rest. Germline loops: CDR1 MDHEN, CDR2 SYDVKM. V dropped 0 bases and J dropped 0; count of bases not matched to a gene: 2. CDR3 length: 15 amino acids.

With regard to this clone: The DNA ends 3 residues before the CDR3 does, and the rest of the CDR3 is filled in from the germline J gene. V and J are TRBV10-3 and TRBJ1-1, with TRBD1 matching 7 bases. The J segment lost 5 bases and the V segment lost 3 bases, leaving 3 bases of the junction unmatched. This CDR3 is built from 13 residues. The germline V gene has CDR1 ENHRY and CDR2 SYGVKD. CDR3 in amino acids: CAISETGETEAFF. CDR3 DNA (partial): TGTGCCATCAGTGAAACAGGGGAGACTGAA.

Notes on this clone: The CDR3 end lies 3 residues beyond the end of the read and is filled in from the germline J gene. The chain joins TRBV19 to TRBJ1-6; D might be TRBD1 (6 bases). The ends were cut back, 8 bases at V and 7 bases at J, with 24 bases in the middle. Germline CDR1 LNHDA, CDR2 SQIVND (reference sequence). The CDR3 has 17 residues. The CDR3 protein is CASPTGTTGQRNSPLHF. The CDR3 DNA, read in part, is TGTGCCAGTCCAACCGGTACGACGGGACAAAGAAATTCACCC.

Details on this clone: From the germline J gene comes the end of the CDR3, since the read stops 3 residues before it. This chain connects TRBV6-2 or TRBV6-3 to TRBJ2-1; TRBD2 agrees at 11 bases. Per germline, CDR1 MNHEY and CDR2 SVGEGT. Trimming cost V 4 bases and J 4 bases; bases outside gene matches: 3. The CDR3 loop spans 15 amino acids. The covered CDR3 bases are TGTGCCAGCAGTTCGGGACTAGCGGAGTACAATGAG. Amino acid sequence: CASSSGLAEYNE. In full, the CDR3 is CASSSGLAEYNEQFF.

Frequency places this clone as medium-sized (0.01 to 0.1%). The read stops 3 residues short of the end of the CDR3; the missing end is completed from the germline J gene. This chain links TRBV5-4 with TRBJ2-7, with a tentative D call TRBD2 (5 bases). The V gene lost 4 bases and the J gene lost 0 bases, with 11 bases spanning the gap. Germline loops: CDR1 SGHNT, CDR2 YYREEE (reference sequence). The CDR3 is made up of 14 amino acids. The CDR3 loop is CASSLELDSYEQYF. CDR3 bases read: TGTGCCAGCAGCCTCGAACTAGACTCCTACGAG.

CDR3 DNA, as far as it was read: TGTGCCAGCAGCTTGGACCTAAGCTCCTACAATGAG. Translated, it gives CASSLDLSSYNE. The full CDR3 protein reads CASSLDLSSYNEQFF. The chain carries TRBV5-4 and TRBJ2-1; D ambiguous. The read gets to within 3 residues of the CDR3 end, and the germline J gene fills in the rest. This CDR3 contains 15 residues. V was trimmed by 0 bases and J by 0 bases, leaving 7 bases between them. The germline V gene has CDR1 SGHNT and CDR2 YYREEE (reference sequence).